The source of this T cell receptor beta chain is a study of response to subunit inactivated influenza vaccine. Notes on the study in general: After each seasonal influenza vaccination, few new T cells are recruited, the authors suggested.

One entry per CDR3 protein results from TCRdb running MiXCR on the RT-PCR reads. The sample yields approximately 570,000 distinct CDR3 sequences, less than 8% seen once. In regard to this clonotype: Its antigen is not identified.

This receptor was obtained from a man aged 50 to 69 who received an inactivated influenza vaccine. Sequencing was performed on PBMCs from blood, taken about 23 months after vaccination.

The CDR3 DNA follows: TGTGCCAGCAGTTTAGGGACACCCAAGGGGCAGTACTTC. Translating gives CASSLGTPKGQYF. This chain links TRBV12-3 or TRBV12-4 with TRBJ2-7; TRBD1 might be the D (5 bases). V was cut by 1 base and J by 9 bases, with 13 bases left in between. The CDR3 has 13 residues.